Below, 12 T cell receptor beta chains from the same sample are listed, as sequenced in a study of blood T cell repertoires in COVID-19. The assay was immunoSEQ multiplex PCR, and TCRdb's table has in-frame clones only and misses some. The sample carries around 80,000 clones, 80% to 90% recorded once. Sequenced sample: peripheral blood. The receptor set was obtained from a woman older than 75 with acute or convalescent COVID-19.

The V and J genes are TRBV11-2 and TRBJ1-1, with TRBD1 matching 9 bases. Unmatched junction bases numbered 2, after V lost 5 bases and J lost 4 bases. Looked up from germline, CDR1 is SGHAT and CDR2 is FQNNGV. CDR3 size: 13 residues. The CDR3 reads CASSLQGATEAFF. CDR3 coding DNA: TGTGCCAGCAGCCTACAGGGGGCCACTGAAGCTTTCTTT.

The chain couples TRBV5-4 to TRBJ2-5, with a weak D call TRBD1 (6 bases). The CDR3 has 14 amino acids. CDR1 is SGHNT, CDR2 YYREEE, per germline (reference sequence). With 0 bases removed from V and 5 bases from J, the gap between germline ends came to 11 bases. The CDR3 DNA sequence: TGTGCCAGCAGCTTGGGACAGGCTTGGGAGACCCAGTACTTC. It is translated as CASSLGQAWETQYF.

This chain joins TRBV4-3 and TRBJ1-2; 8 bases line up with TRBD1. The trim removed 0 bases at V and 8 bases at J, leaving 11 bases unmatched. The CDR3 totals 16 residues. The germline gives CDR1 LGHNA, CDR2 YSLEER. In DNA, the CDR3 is TGCGCCAGCAGCCAAGATTCGACAGGGGATGTATTCGGCTACACCTTC. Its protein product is CASSQDSTGDVFGYTF.

CDR3 nucleotides: TGTGCCACCAGTGATCCTGGAGAGTCCACAGATACGCAGTATTTT. This sequence encodes CATSDPGESTDTQYF. The chain uses TRBV24-1 and TRBJ2-3; D unclear. Per the germline V gene, CDR1 is KGHDR and CDR2 is SFDVKD. The CDR3 has 15 amino acids. V lost 3 bases and J lost 2, with 11 bases in between.

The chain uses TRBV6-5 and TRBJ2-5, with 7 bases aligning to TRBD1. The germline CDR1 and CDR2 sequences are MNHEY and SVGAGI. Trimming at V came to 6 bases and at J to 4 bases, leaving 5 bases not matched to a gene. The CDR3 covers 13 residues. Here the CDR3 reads CASSTGDGETQYF. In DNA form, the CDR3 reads TGTGCCAGCAGCACAGGGGATGGAGAGACCCAGTACTTC.

This chain's CDR3 is CASSVRGPREKLFF. The CDR3 DNA follows: TGCGCCAGCAGTGTTAGGGGGCCGCGTGAAAAACTGTTTTTT. J is TRBJ1-4 and V is TRBV10-1, with TRBD1 matching over 7 bases. Germline V CDR1 and CDR2: WNHNN, SYGVQD (reference sequence). The CDR3 runs 14 residues. Trimming cost V 4 bases and J 7 bases; bases outside gene matches: 6.

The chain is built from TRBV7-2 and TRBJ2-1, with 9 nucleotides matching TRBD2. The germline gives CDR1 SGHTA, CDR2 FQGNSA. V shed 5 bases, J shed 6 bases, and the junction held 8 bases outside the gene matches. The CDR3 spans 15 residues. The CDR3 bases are TGTGCCAGCAGCCGTCTGAGCGGGGGGCCCAATGAGCAGTTCTTC. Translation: CASSRLSGGPNEQFF.

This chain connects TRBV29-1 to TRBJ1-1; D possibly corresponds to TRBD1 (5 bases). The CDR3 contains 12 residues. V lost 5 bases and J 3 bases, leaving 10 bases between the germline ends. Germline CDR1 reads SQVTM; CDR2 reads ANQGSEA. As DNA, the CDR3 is TGCAGCGTTTTATGGGGCGACACTGAAGCTTTCTTT. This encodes CSVLWGDTEAFF. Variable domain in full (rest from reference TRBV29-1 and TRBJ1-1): SAVISQKPSRDICQRGTSLTIQCQVDSQVTMMFWYRQQPGQSLTLIATANQGSEATYESGFVIDKFPISRPNLTFSTLTVSNMSPEDSSIYLCSVLWGDTEAFFGQGTRLTVV.

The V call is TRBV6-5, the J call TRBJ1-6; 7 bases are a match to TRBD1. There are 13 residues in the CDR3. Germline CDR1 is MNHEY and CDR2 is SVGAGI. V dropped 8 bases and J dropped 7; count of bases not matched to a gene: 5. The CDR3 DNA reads TGTGCCAGCTCGGGACAGTGGAATTCACCCCTCCACTTT. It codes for CASSGQWNSPLHF.

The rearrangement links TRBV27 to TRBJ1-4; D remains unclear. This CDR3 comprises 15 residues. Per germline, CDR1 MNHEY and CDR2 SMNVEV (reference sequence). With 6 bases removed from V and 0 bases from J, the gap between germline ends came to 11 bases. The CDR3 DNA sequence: TGTGCCAGCAGACCTGATTTAGCAACTAATGAAAAACTGTTTTTT. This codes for CASRPDLATNEKLFF.

In DNA form, the CDR3 reads TGTGCCACCAGCAGAGATGGGGTTAGCGGTCCCGAGCAGTACTTC. Translated: CATSRDGVSGPEQYF. V is TRBV15 and J is TRBJ2-7; possible D gene TRBD2, 6 bases. Looked up from germline, CDR1 is LNHNV and CDR2 is YYDKDF (reference sequence). This CDR3 is 15 amino acids long. Trimming removed 0 bases at V and 6 bases at J, with 15 bases between.

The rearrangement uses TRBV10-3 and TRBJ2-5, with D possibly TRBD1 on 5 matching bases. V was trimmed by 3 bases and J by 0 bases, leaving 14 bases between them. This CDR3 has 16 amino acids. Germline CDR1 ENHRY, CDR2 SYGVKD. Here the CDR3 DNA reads TGTGCCATCAGTGATGGGGCCGGTCAGCACCAAGAGACCCAGTACTTC. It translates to CAISDGAGQHQETQYF.